This TCR beta chain was recovered during a study of CD8 T cells in ankylosing spondylitis. V lost 5 bases and J lost 0; bases outside the gene matches: 4. This CDR3 has 15 residues. CDR1 and CDR2 from the germline V gene are LGHDT and YNNKEL (reference sequence). TCRdb re-analysed the 5' RACE reads in MiXCR, keeping a single row per CDR3 protein. The sample comprises approximately 350,000 distinct CDR3 sequences, 20% to 25% of which are singletons, and less than 15% rests with the top ten. The sample holds a few counts of this clonotype. The sequence derives from a male donor with ankylosing spondylitis or in good health (not recorded which). Sample: blood, either unsorted or a sorted T cell fraction (not recorded which). The V gene is TRBV3-1, the J gene TRBJ2-1; 7 bases are shared with TRBD1. Here the CDR3 DNA reads TGTGCCAGCAGCGTCGACAGGGTCTCCTACAATGAGCAGTTCTTC. This codes for CASSVDRVSYNEQFF.